These T cell receptor beta chains were read from a single sample in a study of T-cell memory formation after mild COVID-19. From the 5' RACE reads, TCRdb called clonotypes with MiXCR, one entry per CDR3 protein. This sample has some 68,000 distinct CDR3 sequences; approximately 15% occur once, and the top ten carry 30% to 35%. The sample comprised PBMCs or a T cell subset sorted from them (not recorded which). The source of these receptors is an adult woman who had mild COVID-19 (a few samples of this study predate the infection). Cell type and time point are not known. The CDR3 runs from the conserved cysteine through the conserved F or W. Fields, in order: V gene, clone size, J gene, D gene, CDR3 DNA, CDR3 protein. A D gene is named only where the DNA matches it firmly. Expanded clones are given a class, and other clones once, few, many or no size at all.

TRBV5-1	few	TRBJ1-5	NA	TGCGCCAGCAGCTTGGGCGTAGTGGGGTATAGCAATCAGCCCCAGCATTTT	CASSLGVVGYSNQPQHF
TRBV7-6	NA	TRBJ2-3	NA	TGTGCCAGCAGCTTAGTCGGGTTAATGGGAAGAGCCTCAGATACGCAGTATTTT	CASSLVGLMGRASDTQYF
TRBV7-2	NA	TRBJ1-5	NA	TGTGCCAGCAGCTTAGTGACAGGATTTTATAGCAATCAGCCCCAGCATTTT	CASSLVTGFYSNQPQHF
TRBV7-9	few	TRBJ2-1	NA	TGTGCCAGCAGCCACATACTAGGACCTAATGAGCAGTTCTTC	CASSHILGPNEQFF
TRBV20-1	once	TRBJ2-3	TRBD2	TGCAGTGCTAGAGCTTACTCCCCTGGGACTAGCGGGAGGGATACGCAGTATTTT	CSARAYSPGTSGRDTQYF
TRBV6-1	NA	TRBJ2-6	TRBD2	TGTGCCAGCAGTCCTAGCGGGGGGCGCACTGGGGCCAACGTCCTGACTTTC	CASSPSGGRTGANVLTF
TRBV29-1	NA	TRBJ2-7	NA	TGCAGCGTCGTTGCCAGGGGAACCGTCCCTACCTACGAGCAGTACTTC	CSVVARGTVPTYEQYF
TRBV29-1	NA	TRBJ2-1	TRBD2	TGCAGCGTTGATCGGACCGGGACTAGCCCCAATGAGCAGTTCTTC	CSVDRTGTSPNEQFF
TRBV9	NA	TRBJ2-3	TRBD1	TGTGCCAGCAGCCCTGAAGGACAGGGCACAGATACGCAGTATTTT	CASSPEGQGTDTQYF
TRBV9	NA	TRBJ1-2	NA	TGTGCCAGCAGCGACGGGCTAGGATTAGTCACCTTC	CASSDGLGLVTF
TRBV4-1	few	TRBJ2-7	NA	TGCGCCAGCAGCCAAGATGATCGATACGAGCAGTACTTC	CASSQDDRYEQYF
TRBV5-1	few	TRBJ2-3	TRBD1	TGCGCCAGCAGCGCACAAACAGGGGGGAGAGGGACAGATACGCAGTATTTT	CASSAQTGGRGTDTQYF
TRBV29-1	few	TRBJ1-5	NA	TGCAGCGTTGTAGCAGGGTACAATCAGCCCCAGCATTTT	CSVVAGYNQPQHF
TRBV7-9	few	TRBJ1-2	TRBD1	TGTGCCAGCAGCTTACGGGACAGGCTCATCTATGGCTACACCTTC	CASSLRDRLIYGYTF
TRBV7-9	few	TRBJ2-1	NA	TGTGCCAGCAGCTCAACTCCGTCCTGGGGTGAGCAGTTCTTC	CASSSTPSWGEQFF
TRBV7-9	NA	TRBJ1-1	NA	TGTGCCAGCAGCATCAAAGACGGGGAAATGAACACTGAAGCTTTCTTT	CASSIKDGEMNTEAFF
TRBV20-1	many	TRBJ2-7	TRBD2	TGCAGTGCTAGCCCCGGGGCGGGGGCCTACGAGCAGTACTTC	CSASPGAGAYEQYF
TRBV12-3/TRBV12-4	NA	TRBJ2-7	TRBD2	TGTGCCAGCAGTTCCAATAGCGGGGCCGGCTACGAGCAGTACTTC	CASSSNSGAGYEQYF
TRBV7-9	NA	TRBJ2-7	NA	TGTGCCAGCAGCTTCGGGGCCTCCTACGAGCAGTACTTC	CASSFGASYEQYF
TRBV29-1	NA	TRBJ2-7	TRBD1	TGCAGCGTTGAGAGGAACAGGGGCGAGCAGTACTTC	CSVERNRGEQYF
TRBV25-1	once	TRBJ2-7	NA	TGTGCCAGCAGTGAATTGGGAGGGGGCGAGCAGTACTTC	CASSELGGGEQYF
TRBV11-2	NA	TRBJ2-3	NA	TGTGCCAGCAGCTCTGTACTAGCCGGGGCAGATACGCAGTATTTT	CASSSVLAGADTQYF
TRBV11-2	NA	TRBJ1-2	TRBD1	TGTGCCAGCAGCCGGGACAGGACCTATGGCTACACCTTC	CASSRDRTYGYTF
TRBV9	few	TRBJ1-6	NA	TGTGCCAGCAGCGTGCAGGGTGAGGATAATTCACCCCTCCACTTT	CASSVQGEDNSPLHF
TRBV19	NA	TRBJ2-7	TRBD2	TGTGCCAGTAGTAAACTAGCGGGGGGGATCTCCTACGAGCAGTACTTC	CASSKLAGGISYEQYF
TRBV4-2	NA	TRBJ2-7	TRBD2	TGTGCCAGCAGTCATAATCTAGCGGCCTACGAGCAGTACTTC	CASSHNLAAYEQYF
TRBV30	few	TRBJ1-1	TRBD1	TGTGCCTGGAGTGGGGACAGGGGCACTGAAGCTTTCTTT	CAWSGDRGTEAFF
TRBV9	NA	TRBJ2-7	NA	TGTGCCAGCAGCGTAGGCAGAACCTACGAGCAGTACTTC	CASSVGRTYEQYF
TRBV5-1	NA	TRBJ2-7	TRBD2	TGCGCCAGCAGGGAAGGACTAGCGGTTCACTACGAGCAGTACTTC	CASREGLAVHYEQYF
TRBV3-1	NA	TRBJ2-7	NA	TGTGCCAGCAGCCAAGAGGGTGCCGAGCAGTACTTC	CASSQEGAEQYF
TRBV20-1	NA	TRBJ2-7	NA	TGCAGTGCCACCCGGGGCTACGAGCAGTACTTC	CSATRGYEQYF